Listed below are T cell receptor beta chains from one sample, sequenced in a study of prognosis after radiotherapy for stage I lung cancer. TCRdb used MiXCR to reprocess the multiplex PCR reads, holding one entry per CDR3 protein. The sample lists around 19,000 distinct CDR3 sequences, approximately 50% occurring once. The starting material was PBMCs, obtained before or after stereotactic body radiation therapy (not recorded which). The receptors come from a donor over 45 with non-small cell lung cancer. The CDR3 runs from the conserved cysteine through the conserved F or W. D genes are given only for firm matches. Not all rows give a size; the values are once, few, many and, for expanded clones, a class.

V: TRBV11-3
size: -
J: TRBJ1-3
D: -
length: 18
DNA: TGTGCCAGCAGCCTACGCGAGGGGTCTTACCACTCTGGAAACACCATATATTTT
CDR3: CASSLREGSYHSGNTIYF

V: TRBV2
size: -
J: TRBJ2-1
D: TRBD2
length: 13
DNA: TGTGCCAGCAGTGACGGGACTAGCGTCGAGAAGTTATTC
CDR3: CASSDGTSVEKLF

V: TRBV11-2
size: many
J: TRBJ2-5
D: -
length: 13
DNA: TGTGCCAGCAGCTTACAGGGCCAAGAGACCCAGTACTTC
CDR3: CASSLQGQETQYF

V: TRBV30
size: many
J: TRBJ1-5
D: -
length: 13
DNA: TGTGCCTGGACACAGGGAGTCAATCAGCCCCAGCATTTT
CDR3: CAWTQGVNQPQHF

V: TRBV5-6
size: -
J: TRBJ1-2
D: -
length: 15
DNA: TGTTCCAGCAGCTCCGGCGGTGCAAAGGGCTATGGCTACACCTTC
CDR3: CSSSSGGAKGYGYTF

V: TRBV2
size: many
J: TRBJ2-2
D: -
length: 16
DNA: TGTGCCAGCAGCCGGACTGCATCTCAACACACCGGGGAGCTGTTTTTT
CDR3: CASSRTASQHTGELFF

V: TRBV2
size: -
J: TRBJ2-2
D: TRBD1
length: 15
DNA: TGTGCCAGCAGTGAGGGACAGGTGATGCCCGGGGAGCTGTTTTTT
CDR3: CASSEGQVMPGELFF

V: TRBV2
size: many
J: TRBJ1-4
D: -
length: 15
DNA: TGTGCCAGCAGCCAATTCGGGGGATCTAATGAAAAACTGTTTTTT
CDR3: CASSQFGGSNEKLFF

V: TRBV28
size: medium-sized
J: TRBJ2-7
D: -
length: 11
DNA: TGTGCCAGCAGTTTACAGGGCGAGCAGTACTTC
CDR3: CASSLQGEQYF

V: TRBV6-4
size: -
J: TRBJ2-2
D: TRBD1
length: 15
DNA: TGTGCCAGCAGCGGGACAGGGGTCGACACCGGGGAGCTGTTTTTT
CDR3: CASSGTGVDTGELFF